What follows describes a single TCR beta chain. This sample was included in a study of blood T cell repertoires in COVID-19. Trimming pared 3 bases from V and 2 bases from J, leaving 16 bases between. There are 16 residues in the CDR3. Germline V gene lookup returns CDR1 KGHSH and CDR2 LQKENI. Sequencing was performed with immunoSEQ multiplex PCR; in TCRdb, only in-frame clones are kept and a portion is missing. The sample records fewer than 300,000 clones, approximately 83% being singletons. Sequenced material: peripheral blood. The TCR originated in a woman in her fifties or sixties who had recovered from COVID-19. V and J are TRBV18 and TRBJ1-1, with unresolved D. CDR3 residues: CASSPLLEGSNTEAFF. CDR3 DNA: TGTGCCAGCTCACCCTTGCTGGAGGGATCTAACACTGAAGCTTTCTTT.